What follows are 29 T cell receptor beta chains derived from one specimen sequenced in a study of T cells after somatic rescue of genetic block. Using immunoSEQ multiplex PCR, the repertoire was profiled, and TCRdb retains in-frame clones only, with some absent. The table lists approximately 65,000 clones, 85% to 95% of them singletons. Material: peripheral blood mononuclear cells (PBMCs). The receptors come from a man in his forties.

The rearrangement joins TRBV29-1 to TRBJ2-1, with TRBD2 matching 8 bases. From germline, CDR1 is SQVTM and CDR2 ANQGSEA. The CDR3 is made up of 13 amino acids. Trimming at V came to 5 bases and at J to 0 bases, leaving 0 bases not matched to a gene. The CDR3 bases are TGCAGCGTTAGCGGGAGCTCCTACAATGAGCAGTTCTTC. Its translation is CSVSGSSYNEQFF.

The J gene is TRBJ1-4, the V gene TRBV5-6; the D is unclear. This CDR3 spans 14 amino acids. V dropped 3 bases and J dropped 8 bases, with 14 bases sitting between them. Germline V gives CDR1 SGHDT, CDR2 YYEEEE. The CDR3 loop is CASSSISGMEKLFF. The CDR3 DNA reads as TGTGCCAGCAGCTCCATTAGCGGTATGGAAAAACTGTTTTTT. Full variable domain (missing parts from reference TRBV5-6 and TRBJ1-4): DAGVTQSPTHLIKTRGQQVTLRCSPKSGHDTVSWYQQALGQGPQFIFQYYEEEERQRGNFPDRFSGHQFPNYSSELNVNALLLGDSALYLCASSSISGMEKLFFGSGTQLSVL.

This clone was detected only a few times. The J gene is TRBJ2-7, the V gene TRBV2; D not certain. Trimming left V 2 bases short and J 10 bases short, with 12 bases between. The CDR3 covers 12 residues. Per germline, CDR1 SNHLY and CDR2 FYNNEI. The CDR3 loop is CASSESQVYQYF. The CDR3 DNA sequence: TGTGCCAGCAGTGAAAGTCAGGTGTACCAGTACTTC.

This clone appeared a few times. The gene calls are TRBV19 and TRBJ1-5; D gene uncertain. The CDR3 spans 13 residues. Germline V gene lookup returns CDR1 LNHDA and CDR2 SQIVND (reference sequence). Trimming left V 3 bases short and J 9 bases short, with 12 bases between. Here the CDR3 DNA reads TGTGCCAGTAGTATTGATACAAACAGGCCCCAGCATTTT. Protein: CASSIDTNRPQHF.

This sequence joins TRBV5-1 and TRBJ2-7; D not certain. Trimming stripped 0 bases from V and 2 bases from J, with 12 bases between. Germline loops: CDR1 SGHRS, CDR2 YFSETQ. The CDR3 runs 15 residues. This chain's CDR3 is CASSLDRLGPYEQYF. The CDR3 DNA reads as TGCGCCAGCAGCTTGGACAGACTTGGTCCCTACGAGCAGTACTTC. The full variable domain, rest sourced from reference TRBV5-1 and TRBJ2-7, is KAGVTQTPRYLIKTRGQQVTLSCSPISGHRSVSWYQQTPGQGLQFLFEYFSETQRNKGNFPGRFSGRQFSNSRSEMNVSTLELGDSALYLCASSLDRLGPYEQYFGPGTRLTVT.

V is TRBV4-1 and J is TRBJ1-4, with 7 bases aligning to TRBD1. This CDR3 spans 15 amino acids. The germline CDR1 and CDR2 sequences are MGHRA and YSYEKL. Germline trimming cut 2 bases from V and 5 bases from J; bases unmatched to any gene: 5. CDR3 bases: TGCGCCAGCAGCCAACTAGGGGGCTCGAATGAAAAACTGTTTTTT. Its translation is CASSQLGGSNEKLFF.

This sequence joins TRBV27 and TRBJ2-1; 7 positions match TRBD1. In germline, CDR1 is MNHEY, CDR2 SMNVEV (reference sequence). The CDR3 runs to 14 residues. V gave up 3 bases and J gave up 6 bases; unmatched junction bases: 5. As DNA, the CDR3 is TGTGCCAGCAGTTTTACAGGGGTGGGCAATGAGCAGTTCTTC. This translates into CASSFTGVGNEQFF.

The chain uses TRBV2 and TRBJ2-7; 7 bases fit TRBD1. Germline V CDR1 and CDR2: SNHLY, FYNNEI. The CDR3 loop spans 13 amino acids. The V gene end was trimmed by 8 bases and the J gene end by 2 bases; junction bases not matched to a gene: 6. This chain's CDR3 is CASLRDSTYEQYF. The CDR3, as DNA: TGTGCCAGCCTCCGGGACAGTACCTACGAGCAGTACTTC. Combining the CDR3 with reference TRBV2 and TRBJ2-7 gives the whole variable domain EPEVTQTPSHQVTQMGQEVILRCVPISNHLYFYWYRQILGQKVEFLVSFYNNEISEKSEIFDDQFSVERPDGSNFTLKIRSTKLEDSAMYFCASLRDSTYEQYFGPGTRLTVT.

This clone was seen only a few times. This chain links TRBV7-9 with TRBJ2-2; D possibly corresponds to TRBD2 (6 bases). CDR3 size: 17 residues. With 0 bases removed from V and 4 bases from J, the gap between germline ends came to 15 bases. CDR1 and CDR2 from the germline V gene are SEHNR and FQNEAQ (reference sequence). Here the CDR3 reads CASSLALTMGGTGELFF. The CDR3 region has the DNA TGTGCCAGCAGCTTAGCGTTGACGATGGGGGGCACCGGGGAGCTGTTTTTT.

The chain couples TRBV5-1 to TRBJ1-1, with D unclear. The germline CDR1 and CDR2 sequences are SGHRS and YFSETQ. V lost 1 base to trimming and J lost 0 bases, with 10 bases between them. This CDR3 is built from 15 residues. The CDR3 nucleotides read TGCGCCAGCAGCTTGAGTGGAGGAATGAACACTGAAGCTTTCTTT. Translated: CASSLSGGMNTEAFF.

The rearrangement joins TRBV5-4 to TRBJ1-1, with TRBD1 as a possible D gene (6 bases). This CDR3 comprises 13 residues. CDR1 and CDR2 from the germline V gene are SGHNT and YYREEE (reference sequence). The ends were cut back, 6 bases at V and 3 bases at J, with 12 bases in the middle. The CDR3 is CASNGGMDTEAFF. DNA of the CDR3: TGTGCCAGCAACGGGGGCATGGACACTGAAGCTTTCTTT.

This chain uses TRBV7-8 with TRBJ2-1; the D call may be TRBD1 or TRBD2 (5 bases each). V was cut by 0 bases and J by 1 base, with 16 bases left in between. CDR3 length equals 18 residues. Germline V CDR1 and CDR2: SGHVS, FQNEAQ. CDR3 in DNA: TGTGCCAGCAGCTTAGCGCCGACCGGGACGGGATCCTACAATGAGCAGTTCTTC. Its translation: CASSLAPTGTGSYNEQFF.

The sample holds one count of this clone. The CDR3 nucleotides are TGTGCCAGCAGCCCTCCGGTTCTAGCGGGGAATGAGCAGTTCTTC. This encodes CASSPPVLAGNEQFF. The rearrangement uses TRBV7-2 and TRBJ2-1, with TRBD2 matching over 9 bases. This CDR3 has 15 amino acids. Looked up from germline, CDR1 is SGHTA and CDR2 is FQGNSA. Trimming cost V 5 bases and J 7 bases; bases outside gene matches: 9.

The chain links TRBV19 to TRBJ1-5, with 7 bases identical to TRBD1. The CDR3 runs to 17 residues. J lost 5 bases, V lost 4 bases, and 14 bases had no gene match. Per the germline V gene, CDR1 is LNHDA and CDR2 is SQIVND (reference sequence). In DNA form, the CDR3 reads TGTGCCAGTAGTACGAACCCCACTCGGGGACAGTATCAGCCCCAGCATTTT. It translates to CASSTNPTRGQYQPQHF.

V gene TRBV5-1 combines with J gene TRBJ2-1; TRBD1 is a possible D gene (5 bases). The CDR3 loop spans 15 amino acids. V lost 3 bases to trimming and J lost 5 bases, with 15 bases between them. From germline, CDR1 is SGHRS and CDR2 YFSETQ. CDR3 nucleotide sequence: TGCGCCAGCAGCTCAGGGCCCACCTCAAACAATGAGCAGTTCTTC. It specifies CASSSGPTSNNEQFF.

The chain has TRBV6-5 and TRBJ1-5; possibly TRBD1 for D (5 bases). Trimming removed 6 bases from V and 5 bases from J, with 11 bases in between. CDR3 length: 13 amino acids. CDR1 is MNHEY, CDR2 SVGAGI, per germline. The CDR3 loop is CASREDTYQPQHF. The CDR3 region has the DNA TGTGCCAGCAGGGAGGACACTTATCAGCCCCAGCATTTT.

V is TRBV5-6 and J is TRBJ2-7; D is possibly TRBD1 or TRBD2 (6 bases each). Trimming removed 3 bases at V and 3 bases at J, with 16 bases between. Germline lookup yields CDR1 SGHDT and CDR2 YYEEEE. The CDR3 extends over 15 amino acids. In DNA form, the CDR3 reads TGTGCCAGCAGCTCCCGCAGGGGAGGTAACTACGAGCAGTACTTC. As protein: CASSSRRGGNYEQYF.

The gene calls are TRBV6-1 and TRBJ2-7, with D possibly matching TRBD2 (5 bases). The CDR3 sequence is 14 residues long. The germline gives CDR1 MNHNS, CDR2 SASEGT. V was trimmed by 4 bases and J by 5 bases, leaving 15 bases between them. The CDR3 sequence is CASSALGVGHEQYF. CDR3 bases: TGTGCCAGCAGTGCCCTCGGGGTTGGCCACGAGCAGTACTTC.

J is TRBJ2-2 and V is TRBV25-1; no clear D gene. Germline V gene lookup returns CDR1 MGHDK and CDR2 SYGVNS. This CDR3 is built from 14 residues. Trimming left V 1 base short and J 5 bases short, with 8 bases between. For the CDR3, the DNA is TGTGCCAGCAGTGAATTCGGCAGAACCGGGGAGCTGTTTTTT. As protein: CASSEFGRTGELFF.

This clone has a single count. This rearrangement joins TRBV27 to TRBJ2-3, with a tentative D call TRBD1 (6 bases). V was clipped by 3 bases and J by 2 bases, with 15 bases between them. CDR3 length: 16 residues. CDR1 and CDR2 from the germline V gene are MNHEY and SMNVEV (reference sequence). The CDR3 spells CASSLYRVDLTDTQYF. The CDR3 DNA is TGTGCCAGCAGTTTGTACAGGGTAGACCTCACAGATACGCAGTATTTT.

The V call is TRBV7-9, the J call TRBJ2-5; the match to TRBD1 covers 9 bases. Germline CDR1 and CDR2: SEHNR and FQNEAQ (reference sequence). The CDR3 sequence is 15 residues long. Unmatched junction bases numbered 10, after V lost 6 bases and J lost 5 bases. The CDR3, as DNA: TGTGCCAGCAGTCTAACGGGACAGGGTGGCGAGACCCAGTACTTC. Its protein product is CASSLTGQGGETQYF. Combining the CDR3 with reference TRBV7-9 and TRBJ2-5 gives the whole variable domain DTGVSQNPRHKITKRGQNVTFRCDPISEHNRLYWYRQTLGQGPEFLTYFQNEAQLEKSRLLSDRFSAERPKGSFSTLEIQRTEQGDSAMYLCASSLTGQGGETQYFGPGTRLLVL.

CDR3 in amino acids: CASSSEGWRGNEQFF. The CDR3 coding sequence is TGTGCCAGCAGCTCCGAAGGATGGCGGGGGAATGAGCAGTTCTTC. The genes are TRBV7-8 and TRBJ2-1; 7 positions match TRBD2. The CDR3 has 15 amino acids. The germline V gene has CDR1 SGHVS and CDR2 FQNEAQ. The V gene end was trimmed by 4 bases and the J gene end by 7 bases; junction bases not matched to a gene: 10. Looking up the rest from reference TRBV7-8 and TRBJ2-1 gives the full variable domain: GAGVSQSPRYKVAKRGQDVALRCDPISGHVSLFWYQQALGQGPEFLTYFQNEAQLDKSGLPSDRFFAERPEGSVSTLKIQRTQQEDSAVYLCASSSEGWRGNEQFFGPGTRLTVL.

This clone has only a few counts. The J gene is TRBJ1-6, the V gene TRBV10-2; weak D call: TRBD1 (6 bases). The germline gives CDR1 WSHSY, CDR2 SAAADI. The CDR3 sequence is 13 residues long. Trimming stripped 4 bases from V and 7 bases from J, with 8 bases between. The CDR3 DNA reads TGCGCCAGCAGTGTCAGGGGAAATTCACCCCTCCACTTT. This sequence encodes CASSVRGNSPLHF.

The chain uses TRBV4-2 and TRBJ2-2; TRBD1 matches at 7 bases. The CDR3 is made up of 16 amino acids. Germline loops: CDR1 LGHNA, CDR2 YNFKEQ. V trimming: 0 bases; J trimming: 4 bases; junction bases outside the gene matches: 5. The CDR3 is CASSQERGLSTGELFF. The CDR3 region has the DNA TGTGCCAGCAGCCAAGAGAGGGGGCTTAGCACCGGGGAGCTGTTTTTT.

The V and J genes are TRBV15 and TRBJ2-7; 7 bases are a match to TRBD1. The CDR3 runs to 13 residues. The V segment lost 4 bases and the J segment 4 bases; nucleotides outside the gene matches: 4. Germline V gives CDR1 LNHNV, CDR2 YYDKDF (reference sequence). CDR3 in DNA: TGTGCCACCAGCATCGACAGGGATTACGAGCAGTACTTC. This encodes CATSIDRDYEQYF.

There are a few counts of this clone. Other DNA sequences from this sample encode an identical CDR3 as well. This chain joins TRBV18 and TRBJ2-1; the match to TRBD2 covers 13 bases. The CDR3 length is 15 residues. Germline values: CDR1 KGHSH, CDR2 LQKENI. The junction had 2 bases not matched to a gene; V was cut back by 2 bases and J by 7 bases. The chain's CDR3 is CASSPTSGGANEQFF. The CDR3 DNA sequence: TGTGCCAGCTCACCAACTAGCGGGGGGGCGAATGAGCAGTTCTTC. The whole variable domain, remainder taken from reference TRBV18 and TRBJ2-1, is NAGVMQNPRHLVRRRGQEARLRCSPMKGHSHVYWYRQLPEEGLKFMVYLQKENIIDESGMPKERFSAEFPKEGPSILRIQQVVRGDSAAYFCASSPTSGGANEQFFGPGTRLTVL.

This clone was detected only once. The chain couples TRBV4-1 to TRBJ2-5; D perhaps matches TRBD2 (5 bases). Between the trimmed V and J ends, which lost 4 bases and 2 bases, there was a span of 8 bases. This CDR3 spans 13 amino acids. Germline V gene lookup returns CDR1 MGHRA and CDR2 YSYEKL. CDR3 residues: CASSRGVQETQYF. The CDR3 DNA reads TGCGCCAGCAGCCGGGGAGTTCAAGAGACCCAGTACTTC.

This clone was recorded once. The chain joins TRBV6-1 to TRBJ2-5; 9 bases line up with TRBD2. J was trimmed by 2 bases and V by 4 bases; bases with no gene match: 5. From germline, CDR1 is MNHNS and CDR2 SASEGT. This CDR3 contains 15 residues. CDR3: CASSGTSAIQETQYF. CDR3 nucleotides: TGTGCCAGCAGTGGGACTAGCGCGATACAAGAGACCCAGTACTTC.

The chain combines TRBV7-6 with TRBJ2-6; perhaps TRBD2 as D (5 bases). From germline, CDR1 is SGHVS and CDR2 FNYEAQ. Trimming left V 5 bases short and J 4 bases short, with 15 bases between. The length of the CDR3 is 16 residues. The CDR3 loop reads CASSPRRGAGANVLTF. DNA for the CDR3: TGTGCCAGCAGCCCCCGTCGGGGAGCCGGGGCCAACGTCCTGACTTTC.